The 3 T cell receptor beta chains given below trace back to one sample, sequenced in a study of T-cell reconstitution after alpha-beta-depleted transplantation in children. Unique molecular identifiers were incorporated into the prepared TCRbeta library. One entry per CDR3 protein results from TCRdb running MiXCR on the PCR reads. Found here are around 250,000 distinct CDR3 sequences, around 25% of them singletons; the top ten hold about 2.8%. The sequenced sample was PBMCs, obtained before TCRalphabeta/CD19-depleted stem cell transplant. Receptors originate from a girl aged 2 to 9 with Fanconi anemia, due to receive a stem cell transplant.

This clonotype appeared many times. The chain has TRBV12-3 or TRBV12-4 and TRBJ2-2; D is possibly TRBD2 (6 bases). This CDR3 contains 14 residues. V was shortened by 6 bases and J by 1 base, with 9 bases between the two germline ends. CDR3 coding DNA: TGTGCCAGCAGAAATAGCGGGAACACCGGGGAGCTGTTTTTT. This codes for CASRNSGNTGELFF.

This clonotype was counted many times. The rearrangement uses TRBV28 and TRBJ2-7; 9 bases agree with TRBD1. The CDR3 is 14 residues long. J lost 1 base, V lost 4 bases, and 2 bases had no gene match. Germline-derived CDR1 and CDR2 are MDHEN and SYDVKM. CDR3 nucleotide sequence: TGTGCCAGCAGTTGGGGACAGGGATCCTACGAGCAGTACTTC. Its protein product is CASSWGQGSYEQYF.

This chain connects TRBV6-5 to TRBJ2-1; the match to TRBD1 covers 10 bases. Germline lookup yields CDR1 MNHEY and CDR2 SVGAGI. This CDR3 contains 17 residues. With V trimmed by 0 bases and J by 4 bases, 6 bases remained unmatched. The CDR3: CASSYSSGTGVYNEQFF. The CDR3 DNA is TGTGCCAGCAGTTACTCGTCCGGGACAGGGGTTTACAATGAGCAGTTCTTC.